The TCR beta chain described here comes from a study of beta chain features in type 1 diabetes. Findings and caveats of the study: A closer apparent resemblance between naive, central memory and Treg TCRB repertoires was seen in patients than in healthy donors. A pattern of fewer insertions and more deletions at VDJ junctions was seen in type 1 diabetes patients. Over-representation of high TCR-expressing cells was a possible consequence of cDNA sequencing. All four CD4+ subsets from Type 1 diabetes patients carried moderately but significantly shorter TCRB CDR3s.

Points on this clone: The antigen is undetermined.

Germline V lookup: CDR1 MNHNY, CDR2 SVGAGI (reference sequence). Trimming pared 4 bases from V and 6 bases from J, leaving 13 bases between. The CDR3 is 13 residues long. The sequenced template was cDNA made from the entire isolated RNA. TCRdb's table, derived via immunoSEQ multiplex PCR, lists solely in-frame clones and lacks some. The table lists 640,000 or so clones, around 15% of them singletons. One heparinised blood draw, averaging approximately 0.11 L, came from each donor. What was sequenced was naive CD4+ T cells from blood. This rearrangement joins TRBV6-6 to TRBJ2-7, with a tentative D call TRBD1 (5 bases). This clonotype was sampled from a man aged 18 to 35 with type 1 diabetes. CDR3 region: CASSSGYAGEQYF. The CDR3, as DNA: TGTGCCAGCAGTTCAGGGTATGCTGGCGAGCAGTACTTC.